This T cell receptor (beta chain) was profiled in a study of blood T cells in healthy people across ages (dated by TCRdb to 2014 to 2015). About the investigation overall: In model experiments, template switching captured about one uniquely barcoded TCR beta cDNA molecule for every two T cells. Age-related changes in TCR beta repertoire diversity were measured in the study by deep sequencing normalized with unique cDNA molecular identifiers. Donors were grouped into four age groups: young (average roughly 15 years), middle-aged (39), aged (roughly 67) and long-lived (over 80). To avoid experimental bias, donors of different ages were randomly spread across the sequencing lanes. The study analyzed two additional independent replicas of 1 million unique cDNA reads from the same blood draw for two donors, one aged 18 to 30 and one aged 80 or older.

Donors were 39 systemically healthy Caucasian individuals from Russia aged roughly 6 to 90 years. Around 10 milliliters of peripheral blood were drawn from each donor into EDTA-treated Vacutainer tubes. Ficoll-Paque density-gradient centrifugation was used to isolate PBMCs, with at least 6.5 million per sample. Total RNA was extracted from PBMCs with Trizol reagent, with at least 5 micrograms obtained per sample. The percentages of naive CD45RAhigh/CD27high T cells were determined by flow cytometry on a PBMC aliquot from every donor. General study outcomes and caveats: Since profiling was done on bulk unsorted PBMCs, naive and antigen-experienced compartments could not be conclusively compared. Total diversity estimates from one million sequenced T cells were considered lower bounds and underestimates. Observed TCR beta diversity per million T cells fell roughly linearly with age, and a significant reduction was already apparent by age approximately 40. Because the CMV infection status of the donors was unknown, age-related changes in expanded clonotypes may potentially have been confounded. A strong correlation was found between observed TCR beta diversity and the percentage of naive T cells measured by flow cytometry. Compared with the aged group, more naive CD4+ T cells, fewer expanded clones and increased TCR diversity were shown by the long-lived group, suggesting age selection.

Libraries came from 5' RACE. The reads were generated on an Illumina HiSeq 2500. The second PCR ran for about 7 to 11 cycles and used a J-beta primer mix along with a sample-barcoded 5' primer. A template-switch 5' adaptor carrying 12 random nucleotides introduced a unique molecular identifier onto each TCR beta cDNA molecule. Each sample yielded at least 3 million CDR3-containing paired-end reads. First-strand cDNA was synthesized from all RNA with the Mint cDNA synthesis kit, primed by a TRBC-specific oligonucleotide. All cDNA was treated with uracil-DNA glycosylase and then went through a first 18-cycle PCR with the universal primers M1SS and BC2_uni_R. Concerning the study's data processing: Normalization of each sample was performed by random selection of 1 million high-quality reads, each carrying a distinct molecular identifier. Instead of being binned into consensus sequences, reads that shared molecular identifiers were thrown out. MiTCR, with a Q25 quality threshold and the strictest error-elimination algorithm, was used for CDR3 identification, clonotype clustering and error correction. Lower-bound total TCR beta diversity was estimated with a nonparametric unseen species model using Euler transformation. The raw public data were reprocessed by TCRdb itself: fastp quality trimming at Q25, MiXCR clonotype calling, in-frame beta chains only. Each entry is one CDR3 protein sequence, shown with its most common DNA and genes. These V and J calls are TCRdb output, not the study's own analysis. The sample contains 1.5 million to 2 million distinct CDR3 sequences, about 50% of them found a single time. The biggest ten clones account for 2% to 2.5% of the sample.

In the case of this clonotype: Its antigen is currently not known. No base quality values were provided; no much bigger clone lies one nucleotide off.

The TCR sequence derives from a woman in her thirties or forties in good health. Sequenced sample: blood.

The DNA sequence is given as TGCAGTGCTAGACCTCTAGCGGGGACAAACAATGAGCAGTTCTTC. This sequence encodes CSARPLAGTNNEQFF. The chain joins TRBV20-1 to TRBJ2-1; the junction holds 9 bases that match TRBD2. V is pruned by 2 bases and J by 5 bases, leaving 7 bases of the junction without a gene match. CDR1 and CDR2 were assigned from the germline V gene (reference sequence) as DFQATT and SNEGSKA. Spanning cysteine to phenylalanine, the CDR3 consists of 15 amino acids. Of the read, only the CDR3 DNA is kept; its 45 bases are in frame from base 1.